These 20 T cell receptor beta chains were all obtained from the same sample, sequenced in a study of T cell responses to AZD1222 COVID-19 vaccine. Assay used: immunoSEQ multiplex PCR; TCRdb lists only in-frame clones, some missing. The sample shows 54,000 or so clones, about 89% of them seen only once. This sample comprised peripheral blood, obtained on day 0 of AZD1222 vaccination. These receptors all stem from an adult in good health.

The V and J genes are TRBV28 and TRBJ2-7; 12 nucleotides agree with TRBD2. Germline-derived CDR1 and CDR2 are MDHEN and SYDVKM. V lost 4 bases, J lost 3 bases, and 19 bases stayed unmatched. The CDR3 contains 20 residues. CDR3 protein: CASSSETDRWTSGEIYEQYF. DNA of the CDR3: TGTGCCAGCAGTTCTGAGACGGATAGGTGGACTAGCGGGGAGATCTACGAGCAGTACTTC.

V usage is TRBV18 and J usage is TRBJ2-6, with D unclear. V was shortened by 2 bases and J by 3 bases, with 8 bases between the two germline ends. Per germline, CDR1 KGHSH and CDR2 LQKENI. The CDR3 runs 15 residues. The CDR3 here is CASSPSVSGANVLTF. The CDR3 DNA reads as TGTGCCAGCTCACCAAGCGTAAGTGGGGCCAACGTCCTGACTTTC.

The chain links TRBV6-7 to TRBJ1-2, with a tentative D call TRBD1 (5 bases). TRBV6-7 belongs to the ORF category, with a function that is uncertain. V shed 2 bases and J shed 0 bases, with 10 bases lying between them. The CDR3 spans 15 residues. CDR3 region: CASSYPGAANYGYTF. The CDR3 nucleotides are TGTGCCAGCAGTTACCCCGGGGCGGCTAACTATGGCTACACCTTC.

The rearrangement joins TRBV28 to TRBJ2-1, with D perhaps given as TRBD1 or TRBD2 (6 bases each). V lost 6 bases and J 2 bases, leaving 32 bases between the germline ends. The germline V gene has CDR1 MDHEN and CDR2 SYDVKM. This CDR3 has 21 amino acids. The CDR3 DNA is TGTGCCAGCAGCTTGGGGGGCCGGGCGGGACCAACCACCAATCCCTACAATGAGCAGTTCTTC. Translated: CASSLGGRAGPTTNPYNEQFF.

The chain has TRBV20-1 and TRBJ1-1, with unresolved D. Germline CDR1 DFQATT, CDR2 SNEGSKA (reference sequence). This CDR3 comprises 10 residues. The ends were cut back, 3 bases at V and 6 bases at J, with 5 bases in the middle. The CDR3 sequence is CSARGSEAFF. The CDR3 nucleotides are TGCAGTGCTAGGGGGTCTGAAGCTTTCTTT.

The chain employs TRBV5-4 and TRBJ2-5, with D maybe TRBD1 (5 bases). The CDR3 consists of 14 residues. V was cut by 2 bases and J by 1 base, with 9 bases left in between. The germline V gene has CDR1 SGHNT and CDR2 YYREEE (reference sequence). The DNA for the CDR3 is TGTGCCAGCAGCTTAATTGACAGCCAAGAGACCCAGTACTTC. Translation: CASSLIDSQETQYF.

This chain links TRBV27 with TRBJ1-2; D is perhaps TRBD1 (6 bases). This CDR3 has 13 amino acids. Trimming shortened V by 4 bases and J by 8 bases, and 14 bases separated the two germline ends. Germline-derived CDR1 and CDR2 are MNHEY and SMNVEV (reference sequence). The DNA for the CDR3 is TGTGCCAGCAGTTCTAGGCAGGGGCACGGCTACACCTTC. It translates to CASSSRQGHGYTF.

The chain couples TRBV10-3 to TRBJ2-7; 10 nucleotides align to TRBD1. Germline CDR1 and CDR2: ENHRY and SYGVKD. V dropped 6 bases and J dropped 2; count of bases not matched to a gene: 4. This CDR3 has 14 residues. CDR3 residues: CAISSGTGAYEQYF. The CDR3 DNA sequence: TGTGCCATCAGCTCCGGGACAGGGGCCTACGAGCAGTACTTC.

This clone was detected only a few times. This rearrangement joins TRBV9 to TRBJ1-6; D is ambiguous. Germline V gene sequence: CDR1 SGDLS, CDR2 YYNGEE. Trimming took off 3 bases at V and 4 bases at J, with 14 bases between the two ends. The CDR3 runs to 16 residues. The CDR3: CASSASTRIYNSPLHF. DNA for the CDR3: TGTGCCAGCAGCGCCTCCACACGGATATATAATTCACCCCTCCACTTT.

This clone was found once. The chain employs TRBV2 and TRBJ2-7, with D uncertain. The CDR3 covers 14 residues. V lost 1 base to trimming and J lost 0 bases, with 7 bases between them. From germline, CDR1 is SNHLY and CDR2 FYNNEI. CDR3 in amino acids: CASSEGERSYEQYF. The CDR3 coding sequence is TGTGCCAGCAGTGAAGGGGAACGCTCCTACGAGCAGTACTTC.

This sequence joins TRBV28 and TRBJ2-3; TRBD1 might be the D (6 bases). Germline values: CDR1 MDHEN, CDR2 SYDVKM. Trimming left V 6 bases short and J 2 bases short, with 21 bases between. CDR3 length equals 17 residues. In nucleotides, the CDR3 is TGTGCCAGCAGCACCCCGGCTACAGGGCTGGACACAGATACGCAGTATTTT. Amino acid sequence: CASSTPATGLDTDTQYF.

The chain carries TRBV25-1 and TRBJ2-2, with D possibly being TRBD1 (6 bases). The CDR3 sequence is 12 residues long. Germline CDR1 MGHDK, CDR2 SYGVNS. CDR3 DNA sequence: TGTCTCGCACAGGGGAACACCGGGGAGCTGTTTTTT. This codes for CLAQGNTGELFF.

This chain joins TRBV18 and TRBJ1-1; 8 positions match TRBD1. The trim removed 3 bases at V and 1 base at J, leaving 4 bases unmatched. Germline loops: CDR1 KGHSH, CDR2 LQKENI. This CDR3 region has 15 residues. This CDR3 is CASSPGQGGNTEAFF. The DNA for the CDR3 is TGTGCCAGCTCACCTGGACAGGGCGGGAACACTGAAGCTTTCTTT. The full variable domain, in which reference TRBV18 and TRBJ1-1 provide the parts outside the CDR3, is NAGVMQNPRHLVRRRGQEARLRCSPMKGHSHVYWYRQLPEEGLKFMVYLQKENIIDESGMPKERFSAEFPKEGPSILRIQQVVRGDSAAYFCASSPGQGGNTEAFFGQGTRLTVV.

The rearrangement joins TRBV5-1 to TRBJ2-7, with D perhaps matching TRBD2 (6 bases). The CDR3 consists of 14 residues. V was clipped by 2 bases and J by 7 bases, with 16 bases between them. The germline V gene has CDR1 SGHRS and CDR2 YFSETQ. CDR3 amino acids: CASSFGANAGEQYF. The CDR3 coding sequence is TGCGCCAGCAGCTTTGGGGCCAACGCGGGGGAGCAGTACTTC.

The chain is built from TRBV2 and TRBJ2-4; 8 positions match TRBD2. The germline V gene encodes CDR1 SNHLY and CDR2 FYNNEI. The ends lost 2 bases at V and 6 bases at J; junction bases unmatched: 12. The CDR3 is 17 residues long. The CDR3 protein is CASSEWSSGTPGNIQYF. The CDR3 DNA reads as TGTGCCAGCAGTGAATGGAGTAGCGGGACCCCGGGAAACATTCAGTACTTC.

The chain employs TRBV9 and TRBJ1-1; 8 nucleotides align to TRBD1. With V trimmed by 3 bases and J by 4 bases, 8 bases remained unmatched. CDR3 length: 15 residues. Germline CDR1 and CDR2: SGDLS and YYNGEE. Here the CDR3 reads CASSAQGAMGTEAFF. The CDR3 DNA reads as TGTGCCAGCAGCGCGCAGGGGGCTATGGGCACTGAAGCTTTCTTT.

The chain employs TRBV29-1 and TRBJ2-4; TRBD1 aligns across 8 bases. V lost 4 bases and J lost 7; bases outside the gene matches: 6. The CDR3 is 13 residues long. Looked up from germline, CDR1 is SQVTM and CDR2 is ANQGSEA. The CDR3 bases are TGCAGCGTTGCTATGGACAGGGCCAACATTCAGTACTTC. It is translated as CSVAMDRANIQYF.

DNA of the CDR3: TGTGCCAGCAGCTTCTCCACGCGCTCCTACAATGAGCAGTTCTTC. Protein sequence: CASSFSTRSYNEQFF. The genes are TRBV5-8 and TRBJ2-1; no definite D call. Germline CDR1 SGHTS, CDR2 YDEGEE. V lost 2 bases and J 0 bases, leaving 9 bases between the germline ends. The CDR3 has 15 amino acids.

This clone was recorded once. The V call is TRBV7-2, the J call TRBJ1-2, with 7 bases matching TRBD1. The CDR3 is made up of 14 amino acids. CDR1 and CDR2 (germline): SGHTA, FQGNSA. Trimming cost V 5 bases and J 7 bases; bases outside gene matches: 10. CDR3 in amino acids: CASSRDRPPSGYTF. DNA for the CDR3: TGTGCCAGCAGCCGGGACAGACCTCCCTCTGGCTACACCTTC.

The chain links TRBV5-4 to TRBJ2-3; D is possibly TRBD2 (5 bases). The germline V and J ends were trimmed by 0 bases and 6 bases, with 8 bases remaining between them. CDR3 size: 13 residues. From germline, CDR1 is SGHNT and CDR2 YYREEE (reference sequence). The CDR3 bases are TGTGCCAGCAGCTTGGACCAGCGGGATACGCAGTATTTT. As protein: CASSLDQRDTQYF.